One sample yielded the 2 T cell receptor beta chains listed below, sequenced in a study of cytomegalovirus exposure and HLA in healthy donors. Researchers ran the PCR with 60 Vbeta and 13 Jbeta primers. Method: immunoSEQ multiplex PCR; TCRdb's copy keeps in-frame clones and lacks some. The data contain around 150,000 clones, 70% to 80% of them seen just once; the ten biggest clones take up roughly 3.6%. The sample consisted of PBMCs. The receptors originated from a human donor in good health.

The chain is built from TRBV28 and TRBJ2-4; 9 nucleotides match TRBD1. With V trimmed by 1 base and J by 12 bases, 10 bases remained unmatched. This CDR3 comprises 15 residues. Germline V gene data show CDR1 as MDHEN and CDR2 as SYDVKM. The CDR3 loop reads CASSLYSTGGEDQYF. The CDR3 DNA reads TGTGCCAGCAGTTTATATTCCACAGGGGGCGAGGATCAGTACTTC.

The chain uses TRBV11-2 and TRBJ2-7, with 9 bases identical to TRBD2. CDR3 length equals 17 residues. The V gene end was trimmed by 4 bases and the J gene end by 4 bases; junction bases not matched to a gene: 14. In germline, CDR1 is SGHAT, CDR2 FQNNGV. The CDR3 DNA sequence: TGTGCCAGCAGCTATTCGAGGGATAGCGGGAGATCTTACGAGCAGTACTTC. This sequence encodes CASSYSRDSGRSYEQYF.